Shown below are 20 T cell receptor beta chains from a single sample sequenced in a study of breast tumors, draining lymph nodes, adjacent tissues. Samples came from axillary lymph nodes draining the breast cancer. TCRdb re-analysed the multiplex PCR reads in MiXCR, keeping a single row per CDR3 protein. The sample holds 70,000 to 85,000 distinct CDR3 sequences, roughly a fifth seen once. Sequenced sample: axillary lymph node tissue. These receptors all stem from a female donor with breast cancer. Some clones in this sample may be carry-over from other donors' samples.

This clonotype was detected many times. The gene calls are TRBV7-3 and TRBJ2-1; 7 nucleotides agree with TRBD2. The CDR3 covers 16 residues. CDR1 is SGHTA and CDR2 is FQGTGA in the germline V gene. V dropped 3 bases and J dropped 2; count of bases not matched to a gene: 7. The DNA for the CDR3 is TGTGCCAGCAGCTTGGGCAGCGGGAATCCCTACAATGAGCAGTTCTTC. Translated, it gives CASSLGSGNPYNEQFF. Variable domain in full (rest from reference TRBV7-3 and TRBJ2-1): GAGVSQTPSNKVTEKGKYVELRCDPISGHTALYWYRQSLGQGPEFLIYFQGTGAADDSGLPNDRFFAVRPEGSVSTLKIQRTERGDSAVYLCASSLGSGNPYNEQFFGPGTRLTVL.

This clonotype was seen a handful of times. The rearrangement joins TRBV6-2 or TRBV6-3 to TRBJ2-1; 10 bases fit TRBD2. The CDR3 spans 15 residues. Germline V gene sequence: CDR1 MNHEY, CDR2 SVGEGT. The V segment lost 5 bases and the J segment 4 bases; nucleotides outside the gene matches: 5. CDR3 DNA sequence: TGTGCCAGCAGTGACGGACTAGCGGCATACAATGAGCAGTTCTTC. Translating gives CASSDGLAAYNEQFF.

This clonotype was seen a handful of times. CDR3 DNA sequence: TGTGCCAGCTCCCTAGACTGGGATAAGAGTTCACCCCTCCACTTT. Protein sequence: CASSLDWDKSSPLHF. This chain joins TRBV18 and TRBJ1-6; no clear D. The length of the CDR3 is 15 residues. Trimming took 6 bases from V and 9 from J, leaving 18 bases between them. CDR1 is KGHSH and CDR2 is LQKENI in the germline V gene.

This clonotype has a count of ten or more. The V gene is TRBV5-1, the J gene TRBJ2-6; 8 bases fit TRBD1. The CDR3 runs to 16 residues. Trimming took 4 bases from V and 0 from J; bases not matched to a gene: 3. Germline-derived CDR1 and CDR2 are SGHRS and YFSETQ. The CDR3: CASSRGQVSGANVLTF. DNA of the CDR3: TGCGCCAGCAGCAGGGGACAGGTCTCTGGGGCCAACGTCCTGACTTTC.

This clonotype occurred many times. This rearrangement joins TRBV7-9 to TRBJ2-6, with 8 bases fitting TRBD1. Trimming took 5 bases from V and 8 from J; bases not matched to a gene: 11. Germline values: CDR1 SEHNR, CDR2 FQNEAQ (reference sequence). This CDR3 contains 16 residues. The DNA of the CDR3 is TGTGCCAGCAGCCCGCCCGGACAGGGTTTAACCAACGTCCTGACTTTC. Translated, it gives CASSPPGQGLTNVLTF.

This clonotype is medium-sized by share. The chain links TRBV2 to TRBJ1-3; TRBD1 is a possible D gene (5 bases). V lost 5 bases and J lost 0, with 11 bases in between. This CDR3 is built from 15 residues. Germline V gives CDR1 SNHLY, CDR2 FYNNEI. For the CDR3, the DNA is TGTGCCAGCAGTAGGGACGGACGCTCTGGAAACACCATATATTTT. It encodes CASSRDGRSGNTIYF.

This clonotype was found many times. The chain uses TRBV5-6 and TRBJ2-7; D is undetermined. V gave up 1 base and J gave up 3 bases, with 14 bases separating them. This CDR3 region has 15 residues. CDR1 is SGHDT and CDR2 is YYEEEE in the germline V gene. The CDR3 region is CASSLYDVGYYEQYF. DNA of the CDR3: TGTGCCAGCAGCTTGTATGATGTAGGTTACTACGAGCAGTACTTC. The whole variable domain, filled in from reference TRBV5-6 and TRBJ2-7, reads DAGVTQSPTHLIKTRGQQVTLRCSPKSGHDTVSWYQQALGQGPQFIFQYYEEEERQRGNFPDRFSGHQFPNYSSELNVNALLLGDSALYLCASSLYDVGYYEQYFGPGTRLTVT.

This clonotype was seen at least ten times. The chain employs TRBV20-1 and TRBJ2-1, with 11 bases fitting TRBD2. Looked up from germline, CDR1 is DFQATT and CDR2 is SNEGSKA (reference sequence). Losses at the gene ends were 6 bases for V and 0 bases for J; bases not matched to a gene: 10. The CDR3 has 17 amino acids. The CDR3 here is CSARRLAGMSSYNEQFF. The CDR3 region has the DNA TGCAGTGCCCGGCGACTAGCGGGAATGTCCTCCTACAATGAGCAGTTCTTC.

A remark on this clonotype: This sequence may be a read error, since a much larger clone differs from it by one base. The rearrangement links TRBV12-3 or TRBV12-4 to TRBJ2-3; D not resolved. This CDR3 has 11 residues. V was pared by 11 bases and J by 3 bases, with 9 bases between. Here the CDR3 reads CAGKRTDTQYF. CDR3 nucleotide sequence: TGTGCCGGCAAAAGAACAGATACGCAGTATTTT.

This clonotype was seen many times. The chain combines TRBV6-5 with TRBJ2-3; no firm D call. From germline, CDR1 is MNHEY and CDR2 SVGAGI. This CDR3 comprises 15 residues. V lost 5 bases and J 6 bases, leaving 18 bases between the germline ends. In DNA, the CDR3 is TGTGCCAGCAGTGTGACGCGACCTGAGTCCGATACGCAGTATTTT. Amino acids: CASSVTRPESDTQYF.

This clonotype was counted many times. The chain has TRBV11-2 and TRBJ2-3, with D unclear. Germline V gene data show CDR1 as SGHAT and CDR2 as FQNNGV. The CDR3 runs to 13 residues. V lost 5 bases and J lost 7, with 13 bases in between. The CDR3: CASSLSLDHTQYF. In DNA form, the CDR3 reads TGTGCCAGCAGCCTATCCCTGGACCATACGCAGTATTTT. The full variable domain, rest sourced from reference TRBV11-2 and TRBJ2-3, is EAGVAQSPRYKIIEKRQSVAFWCNPISGHATLYWYQQILGQGPKLLIQFQNNGVVDDSQLPKDRFSAERLKGVDSTLKIQPAKLEDSAVYLCASSLSLDHTQYFGPGTRLTVL.

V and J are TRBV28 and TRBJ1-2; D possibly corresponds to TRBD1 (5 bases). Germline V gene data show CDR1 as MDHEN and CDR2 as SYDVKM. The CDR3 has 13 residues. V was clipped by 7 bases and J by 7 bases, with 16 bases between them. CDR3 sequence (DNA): TGTGCCAGCACCTCCGGGGGGGTGGGTGGCTACACCTTC. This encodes CASTSGGVGGYTF.

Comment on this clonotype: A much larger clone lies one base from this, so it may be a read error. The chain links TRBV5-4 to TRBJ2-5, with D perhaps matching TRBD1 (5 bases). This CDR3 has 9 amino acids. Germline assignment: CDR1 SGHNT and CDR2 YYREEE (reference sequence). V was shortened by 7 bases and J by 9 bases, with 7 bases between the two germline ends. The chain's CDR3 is CASLQAQYF. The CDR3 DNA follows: TGTGCCAGCCTACAGGCCCAGTACTTC.

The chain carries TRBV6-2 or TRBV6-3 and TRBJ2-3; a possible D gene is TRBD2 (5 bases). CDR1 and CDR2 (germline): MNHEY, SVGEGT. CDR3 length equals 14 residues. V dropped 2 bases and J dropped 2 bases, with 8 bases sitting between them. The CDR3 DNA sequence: TGTGCCAGCAGTTACGGAGGTACCACAGATACGCAGTATTTT. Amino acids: CASSYGGTTDTQYF.

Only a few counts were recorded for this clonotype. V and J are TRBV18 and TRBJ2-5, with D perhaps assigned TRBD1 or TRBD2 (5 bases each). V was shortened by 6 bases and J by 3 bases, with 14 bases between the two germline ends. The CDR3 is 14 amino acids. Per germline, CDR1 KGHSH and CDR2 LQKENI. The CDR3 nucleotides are TGTGCCAGCTCCCCCGGGGCGGTGGAAGAGACCCAGTACTTC. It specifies CASSPGAVEETQYF.

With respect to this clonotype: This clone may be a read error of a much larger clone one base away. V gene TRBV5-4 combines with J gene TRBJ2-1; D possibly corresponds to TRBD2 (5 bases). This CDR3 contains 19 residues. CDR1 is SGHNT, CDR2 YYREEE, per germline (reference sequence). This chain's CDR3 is CASSLDTFLSADVYNERFF. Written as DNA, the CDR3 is TGTGCCAGCAGCTTGGACACCTTCTTGTCAGCGGACGTCTACAATGAGCGGTTCTTC.

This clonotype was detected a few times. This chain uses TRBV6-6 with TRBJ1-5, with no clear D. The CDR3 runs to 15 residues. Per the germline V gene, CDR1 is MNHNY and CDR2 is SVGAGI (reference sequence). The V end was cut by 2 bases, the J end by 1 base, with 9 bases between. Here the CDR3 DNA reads TGTGCCAGCAGTTACCTTACACCCAGCAATCAGCCCCAGCATTTT. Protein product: CASSYLTPSNQPQHF.

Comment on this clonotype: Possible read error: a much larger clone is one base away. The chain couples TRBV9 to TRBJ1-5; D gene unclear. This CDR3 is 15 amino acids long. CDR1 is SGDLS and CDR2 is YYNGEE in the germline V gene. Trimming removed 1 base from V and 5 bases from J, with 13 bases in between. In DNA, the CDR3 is TGTGCCAGCAGCGTAAGTCCGTCGACCTATCAGCCCCAGCATTTT. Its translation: CASSVSPSTYQPQHF.

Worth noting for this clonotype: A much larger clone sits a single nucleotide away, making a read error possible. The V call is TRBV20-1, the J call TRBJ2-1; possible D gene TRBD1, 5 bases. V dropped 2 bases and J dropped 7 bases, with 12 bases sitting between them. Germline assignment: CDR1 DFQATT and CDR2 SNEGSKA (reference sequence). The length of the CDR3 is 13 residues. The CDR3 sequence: CSARTQQGNEQFF. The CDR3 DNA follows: TGCAGTGCTAGAACGCAGCAGGGAAATGAGCAGTTCTTC.

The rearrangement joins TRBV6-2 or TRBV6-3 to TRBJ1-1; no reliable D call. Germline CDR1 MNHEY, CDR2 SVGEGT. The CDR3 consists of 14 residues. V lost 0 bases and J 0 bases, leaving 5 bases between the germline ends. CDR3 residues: CASSYSRLNTEAFF. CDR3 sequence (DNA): TGTGCCAGCAGTTACTCGAGGTTGAACACTGAAGCTTTCTTT.